This T cell receptor beta chain came from a study of T cells after yellow fever vaccination. In this sample, this clonotype turned up a few times. Generation of TCR cDNA used 5'RACE template switching (which added a universal primer site and UMIs). TCRdb passed the 5' RACE reads through MiXCR, listing each CDR3 protein once. There are about 580,000 distinct CDR3 sequences in the sample; roughly 17% occur only once, and approximately 15% lies in the top ten. The sample consisted of PBMCs, taken about 5 days after the first yellow fever vaccination. The TCR was taken from a man aged 18 to 30 who received the YFV17D yellow fever vaccine.

CDR3 coding DNA: TGTGCCAGCAGGGCCATTACTCTAGCCTTCCTAGAGGCCGAGACCCAGTACTTC. It specifies CASRAITLAFLEAETQYF. The chain recombines TRBV2 with TRBJ2-5; D is perhaps TRBD2 (5 bases). CDR3 length: 18 amino acids. V lost 6 bases, J lost 5 bases, and 28 bases lay in between. CDR1 SNHLY and CDR2 FYNNEI come from the germline V gene. The full variable domain, rest sourced from reference TRBV2 and TRBJ2-5, is EPEVTQTPSHQVTQMGQEVILRCVPISNHLYFYWYRQILGQKVEFLVSFYNNEISEKSEIFDDQFSVERPDGSNFTLKIRSTKLEDSAMYFCASRAITLAFLEAETQYFGPGTRLLVL.